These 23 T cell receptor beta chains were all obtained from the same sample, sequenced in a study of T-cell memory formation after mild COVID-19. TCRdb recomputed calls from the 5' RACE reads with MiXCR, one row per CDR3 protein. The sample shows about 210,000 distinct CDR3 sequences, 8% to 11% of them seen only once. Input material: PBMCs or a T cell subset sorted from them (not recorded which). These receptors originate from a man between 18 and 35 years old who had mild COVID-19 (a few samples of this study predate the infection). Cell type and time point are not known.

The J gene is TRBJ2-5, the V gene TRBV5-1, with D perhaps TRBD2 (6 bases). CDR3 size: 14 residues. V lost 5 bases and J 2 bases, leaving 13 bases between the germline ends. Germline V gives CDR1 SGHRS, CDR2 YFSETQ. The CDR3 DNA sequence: TGCGCCAGCAGGATAAGCGGACTACAAGAGACCCAGTACTTC. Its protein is CASRISGLQETQYF. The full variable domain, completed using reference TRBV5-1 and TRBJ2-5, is KAGVTQTPRYLIKTRGQQVTLSCSPISGHRSVSWYQQTPGQGLQFLFEYFSETQRNKGNFPGRFSGRQFSNSRSEMNVSTLELGDSALYLCASRISGLQETQYFGPGTRLLVL.

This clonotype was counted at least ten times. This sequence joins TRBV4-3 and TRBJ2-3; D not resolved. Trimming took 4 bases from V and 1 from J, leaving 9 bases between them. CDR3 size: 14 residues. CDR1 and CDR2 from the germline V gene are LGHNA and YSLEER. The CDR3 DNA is TGCGCCAGCAGCCGCATGACTCGCACAGATACGCAGTATTTT. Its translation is CASSRMTRTDTQYF.

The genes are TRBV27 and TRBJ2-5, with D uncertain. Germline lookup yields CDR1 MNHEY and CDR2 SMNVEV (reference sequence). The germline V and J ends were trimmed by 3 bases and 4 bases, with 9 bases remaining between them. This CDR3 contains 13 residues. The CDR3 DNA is TGTGCCAGCAGTTTGGTAGGGCCAGAGACCCAGTACTTC. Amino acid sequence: CASSLVGPETQYF.

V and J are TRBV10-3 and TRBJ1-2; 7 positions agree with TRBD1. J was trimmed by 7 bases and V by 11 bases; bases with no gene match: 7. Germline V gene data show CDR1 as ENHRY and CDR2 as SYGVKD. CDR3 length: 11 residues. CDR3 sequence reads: CAAGGIRGYTF. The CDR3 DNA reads TGTGCCGCAGGGGGGATACGTGGCTACACCTTC.

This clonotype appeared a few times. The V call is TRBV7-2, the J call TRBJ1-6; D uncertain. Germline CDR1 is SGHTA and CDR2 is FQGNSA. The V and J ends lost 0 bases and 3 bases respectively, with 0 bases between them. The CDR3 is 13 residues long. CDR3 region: CASSLAYNSPLHF. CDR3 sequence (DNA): TGTGCCAGCAGCTTAGCCTATAATTCACCCCTCCACTTT.

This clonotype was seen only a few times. The CDR3, as DNA: TGTGCCAGCAGCAAAGGTGGTCATTTCCCCGGACCACCCCTCCACTTT. Protein: CASSKGGHFPGPPLHF. The chain links TRBV21-1 to TRBJ1-6; the DNA was not used to check the table's D call, TRBD1. TRBV21-1 is noted as a pseudogene. This CDR3 comprises 16 residues.

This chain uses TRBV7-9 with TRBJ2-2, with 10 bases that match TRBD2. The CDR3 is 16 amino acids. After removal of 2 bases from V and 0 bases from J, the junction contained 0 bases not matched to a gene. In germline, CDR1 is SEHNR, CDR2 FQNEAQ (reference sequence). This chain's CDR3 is CASSLSGGANTGELFF. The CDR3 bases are TGTGCCAGCAGCTTAAGCGGGGGGGCGAACACCGGGGAGCTGTTTTTT.

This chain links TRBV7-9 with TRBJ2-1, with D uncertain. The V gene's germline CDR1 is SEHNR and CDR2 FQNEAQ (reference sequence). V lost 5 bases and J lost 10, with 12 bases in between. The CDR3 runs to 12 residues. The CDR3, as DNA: TGTGCCAGCAGCATCTCGACTGGAGAGCAGTTCTTC. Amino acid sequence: CASSISTGEQFF.

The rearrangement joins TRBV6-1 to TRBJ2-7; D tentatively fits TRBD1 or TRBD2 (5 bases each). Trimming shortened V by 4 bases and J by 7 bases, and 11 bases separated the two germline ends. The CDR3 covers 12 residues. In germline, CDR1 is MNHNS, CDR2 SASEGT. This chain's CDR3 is CASSATWGEQYV. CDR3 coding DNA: TGTGCCAGCAGTGCGACCTGGGGGGAGCAGTACGTC.

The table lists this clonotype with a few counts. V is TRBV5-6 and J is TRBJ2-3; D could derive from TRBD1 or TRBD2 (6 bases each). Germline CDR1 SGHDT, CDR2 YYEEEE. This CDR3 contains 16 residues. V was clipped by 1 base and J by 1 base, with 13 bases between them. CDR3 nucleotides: TGTGCCAGCAGCTTGAGGGGGGCGGAGGGCACAGATACGCAGTATTTT. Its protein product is CASSLRGAEGTDTQYF.

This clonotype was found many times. Here the CDR3 reads CASSLVGPGELFF. The CDR3 nucleotides read TGTGCCAGCAGCTTAGTGGGGCCCGGGGAGCTGTTTTTT. The chain carries TRBV7-8 and TRBJ2-2, with a weak D call TRBD1 (5 bases). This CDR3 has 13 residues. CDR1 and CDR2 (germline): SGHVS, FQNEAQ. V shed 1 base and J shed 6 bases, with 6 bases lying between them.

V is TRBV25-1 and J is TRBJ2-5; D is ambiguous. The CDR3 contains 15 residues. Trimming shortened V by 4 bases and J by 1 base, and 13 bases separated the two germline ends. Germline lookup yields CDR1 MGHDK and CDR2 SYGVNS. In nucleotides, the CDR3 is TGTGCCAGCAGTGGAAGAGGCGGAACCCAAGAGACCCAGTACTTC. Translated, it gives CASSGRGGTQETQYF.

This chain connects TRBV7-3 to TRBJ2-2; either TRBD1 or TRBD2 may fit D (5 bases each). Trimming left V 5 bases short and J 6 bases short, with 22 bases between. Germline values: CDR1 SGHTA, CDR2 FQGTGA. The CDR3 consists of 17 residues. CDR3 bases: TGTGCCAGCAGCAGTTTATCGGGGCACCGGGTCCCCGGGGAGCTGTTTTTT. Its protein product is CASSSLSGHRVPGELFF. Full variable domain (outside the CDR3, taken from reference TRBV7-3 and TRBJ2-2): GAGVSQTPSNKVTEKGKYVELRCDPISGHTALYWYRQSLGQGPEFLIYFQGTGAADDSGLPNDRFFAVRPEGSVSTLKIQRTERGDSAVYLCASSSLSGHRVPGELFFGEGSRLTVL.

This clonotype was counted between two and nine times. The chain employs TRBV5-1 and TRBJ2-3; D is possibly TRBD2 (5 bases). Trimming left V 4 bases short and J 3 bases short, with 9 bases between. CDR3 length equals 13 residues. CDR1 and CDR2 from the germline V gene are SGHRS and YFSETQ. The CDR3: CASSMEVTDTQYF. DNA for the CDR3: TGCGCCAGCAGCATGGAGGTGACAGATACGCAGTATTTT.

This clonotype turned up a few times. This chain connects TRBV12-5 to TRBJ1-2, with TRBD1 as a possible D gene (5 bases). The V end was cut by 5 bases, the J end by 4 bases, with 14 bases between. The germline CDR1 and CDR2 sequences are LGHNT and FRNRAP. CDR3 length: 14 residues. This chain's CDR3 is CASGPRGEVYGYTF. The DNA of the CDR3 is TGTGCTAGTGGTCCAAGGGGCGAAGTCTATGGCTACACCTTC. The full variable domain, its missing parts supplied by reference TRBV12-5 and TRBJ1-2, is DARVTQTPRHKVTEMGQEVTMRCQPILGHNTVFWYRQTMMQGLELLAYFRNRAPLDDSGMPKDRFSAEMPDATLATLKIQPSEPRDSAVYFCASGPRGEVYGYTFGSGTRLTVV.

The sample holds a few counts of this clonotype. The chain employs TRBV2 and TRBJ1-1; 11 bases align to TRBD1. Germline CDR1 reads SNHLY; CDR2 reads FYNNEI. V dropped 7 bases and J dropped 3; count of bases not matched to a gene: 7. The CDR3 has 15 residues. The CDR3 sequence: CASIRPDRGHTEAFF. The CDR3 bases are TGTGCCAGCATAAGACCGGACAGGGGGCACACTGAAGCTTTCTTT.

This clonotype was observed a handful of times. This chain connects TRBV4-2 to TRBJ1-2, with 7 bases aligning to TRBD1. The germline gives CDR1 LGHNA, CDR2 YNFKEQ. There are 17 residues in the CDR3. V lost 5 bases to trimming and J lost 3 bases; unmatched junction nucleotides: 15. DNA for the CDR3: TGTGCCAGCAGCTACAACGCCGGACAGGCGATATACTATGGCTACACCTTC. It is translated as CASSYNAGQAIYYGYTF.

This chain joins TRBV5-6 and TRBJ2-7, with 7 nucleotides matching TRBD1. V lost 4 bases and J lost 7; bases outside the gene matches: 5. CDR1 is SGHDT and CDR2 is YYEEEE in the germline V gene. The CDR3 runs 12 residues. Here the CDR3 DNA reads TGTGCCAGCAGCCGGACAGGTAGAGAGCAGTACGTC. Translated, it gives CASSRTGREQYV.

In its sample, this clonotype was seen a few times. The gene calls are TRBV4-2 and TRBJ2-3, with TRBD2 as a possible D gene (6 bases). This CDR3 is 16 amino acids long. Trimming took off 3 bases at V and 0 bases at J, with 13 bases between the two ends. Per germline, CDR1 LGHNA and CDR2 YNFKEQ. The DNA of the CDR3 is TGTGCCAGCAGCCAGGTACCGGGACTGAGCACAGATACGCAGTATTTT. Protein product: CASSQVPGLSTDTQYF.

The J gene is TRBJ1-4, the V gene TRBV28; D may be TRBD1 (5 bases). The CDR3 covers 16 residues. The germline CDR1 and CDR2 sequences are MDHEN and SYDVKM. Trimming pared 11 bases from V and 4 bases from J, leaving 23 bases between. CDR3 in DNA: TGTGCCTCCCGTGGGGCCATTTCCAACTATAATGAAAAACTGTTTTTT. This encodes CASRGAISNYNEKLFF.

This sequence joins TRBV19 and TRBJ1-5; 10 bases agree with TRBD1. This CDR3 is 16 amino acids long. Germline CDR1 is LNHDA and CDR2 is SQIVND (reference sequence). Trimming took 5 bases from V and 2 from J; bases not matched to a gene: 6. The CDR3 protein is CASSSSGTGGNQPQHF. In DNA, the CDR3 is TGTGCCAGTAGTTCCTCCGGGACAGGGGGCAATCAGCCCCAGCATTTT.

CDR3 amino acids: CAVRDSGNTIYF. DNA for the CDR3: TGTGCCGTCCGGGACTCTGGAAACACCATATATTTT. The chain links TRBV10-3 to TRBJ1-3; D is unclear. V dropped 11 bases and J dropped 0 bases, with 8 bases sitting between them. The length of the CDR3 is 12 residues. Germline CDR1 is ENHRY and CDR2 is SYGVKD.

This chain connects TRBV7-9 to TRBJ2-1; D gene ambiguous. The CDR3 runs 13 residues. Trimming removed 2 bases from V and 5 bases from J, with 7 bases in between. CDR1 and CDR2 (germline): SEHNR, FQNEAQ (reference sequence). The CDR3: CASSLSGDNEQFF. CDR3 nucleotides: TGTGCCAGCAGCTTATCAGGAGACAATGAGCAGTTCTTC.